This T cell receptor (beta chain) was recorded in a study of CD8+CD57+ T cells in acquired aplastic anemia. Looking at the study overall: Sorting CD4+ and CD8+ cells gave DNA averaging about 2.9 ug.

Notes on this clonotype: Its antigen is unknown.

Genomic DNA templated the TCR beta VDJ and CDR3 profiling. MiXCR, applied by TCRdb to the reads, yields one record per CDR3 protein. The sample consists of a few hundred thousand distinct CDR3 sequences, roughly 50% of them appearing once. Only patients with CD8+CD57+ cell expansion on flow cytometry were chosen for sequencing. Diagnosis of severe acquired aplastic anemia applied to all patients. General study results and limits: A set of some 28 CD8+ CDR3 sequences was shared between patients and controls, and these sequences appeared highly expressed in patients.

The sequenced sample consisted of sorted CD4+, CD8+, or CD8+CD57+ T cells (not recorded which) from PBMCs. The TCR was taken from a human donor with aplastic anemia.

The DNA for the CDR3 is TGCAGCGTTGGGGGGGGGGGCACAGAGGAGCAGTTCTTC. Translated, it gives CSVGGGGTEEQFF. The chain uses TRBV29-1 and TRBJ2-1; perhaps TRBD2 as D (7 bases). The CDR3 spans 13 residues. The germline V gene has CDR1 SQVTM and CDR2 ANQGSEA. V dropped 4 bases and J dropped 10 bases, with 17 bases sitting between them.